This section outlines one TCR beta chain sequence together with its context. The assay was immunoSEQ multiplex PCR, and TCRdb's table has in-frame clones only and misses some. The sample has 150,000 to 200,000 clones, roughly 94% seen once; the top ten hold around 9.3%. The data originate from a study of control samples from healthy donors and cancer patients. The germline CDR1 and CDR2 sequences are MNHEY and SVGAGI. This CDR3 is 11 amino acids long. V lost 8 bases and J 8 bases, leaving 12 bases between the germline ends. The specimen was blood. The rearrangement links TRBV6-5 to TRBJ1-1; D gene uncertain. The source is a middle-aged woman in good health. For the CDR3, the DNA is TGTGCCAGCCGACAAGAGGCAGAAGCTTTCTTT. This translates into CASRQEAEAFF.